This record covers a single TCR beta chain. The data derive from a study of blood T cell repertoires in COVID-19. Study information: COVID-19 samples from acute and convalescent phases originated in the United States, Italy and Spain.

Repertoires were generated with immunoSEQ multiplex PCR, while TCRdb's copy carries only in-frame clones and drops some. The table shows some 49,000 clones, with roughly 80% occurring only once. Germline V gene data show CDR1 as LGHNA and CDR2 as YNFKEQ. The CDR3 is made up of 16 amino acids. Trimming cost V 3 bases and J 0 bases, with 9 bases left between them. This sequence originates from a woman in her sixties or seventies with acute or convalescent COVID-19. The rearrangement joins TRBV4-2 to TRBJ2-6; D might be TRBD1 (5 bases). Material for sequencing was peripheral blood. CDR3 DNA: TGTGCCAGCAGCCAGTCAGGGTACTCTGGGGCCAACGTCCTGACTTTC. Protein: CASSQSGYSGANVLTF.